This passage covers 19 T cell receptor beta chains from one sample sequenced in a study of cytomegalovirus exposure and HLA in healthy donors. PCR was performed using 60 Vbeta and 13 Jbeta primers. Profiling relied on immunoSEQ multiplex PCR, and the TCRdb table lists in-frame clones only, not all of them. The table has 200,000 to 250,000 clones, 75% to 90% seen once. Sample: PBMCs. The receptors shown here come from a woman aged 18-35 years in good health and CMV-seronegative.

The chain employs TRBV9 and TRBJ1-1, with D possibly TRBD1 on 6 matching bases. V lost 0 bases, J lost 4 bases, and 10 bases lay in between. Germline loops: CDR1 SGDLS, CDR2 YYNGEE. This CDR3 contains 14 residues. CDR3 sequence (DNA): TGTGCCAGCAGCGTAGTTGGGGGCTTCACTGAAGCTTTCTTT. Amino acids: CASSVVGGFTEAFF.

The chain recombines TRBV27 with TRBJ1-5; unclear D gene. Per the germline V gene, CDR1 is MNHEY and CDR2 is SMNVEV (reference sequence). The V and J ends lost 7 bases and 1 base respectively, with 8 bases between them. The CDR3 consists of 13 residues. This CDR3 reads CASIPGSNQPQHF. The CDR3 region has the DNA TGTGCCAGCATACCGGGGAGCAATCAGCCCCAGCATTTT.

This chain connects TRBV10-3 to TRBJ2-2; 9 nucleotides agree with TRBD1. The germline gives CDR1 ENHRY, CDR2 SYGVKD. This CDR3 is 13 amino acids long. With V trimmed by 6 bases and J by 10 bases, 6 bases remained unmatched. The DNA for the CDR3 is TGTGCCATCAGGCCGGGACAGGGAAAGGAGCTGTTTTTT. Protein sequence: CAIRPGQGKELFF.

The CDR3 DNA follows: TGCGCCAGCAGCCAAGTAGTAGCGGCCGTCGATGAGCAGTTCTTC. As protein: CASSQVVAAVDEQFF. The chain recombines TRBV4-1 with TRBJ2-1; a possible D gene is TRBD2 (6 bases). Trimming cost V 1 base and J 8 bases, with 15 bases left between them. CDR3 length equals 15 residues. The V gene's germline CDR1 is MGHRA and CDR2 YSYEKL.

V gene TRBV7-9 combines with J gene TRBJ2-7; 12 positions match TRBD2. The CDR3 runs to 18 residues. The ends lost 5 bases at V and 2 bases at J; junction bases unmatched: 13. CDR1 SEHNR and CDR2 FQNEAQ come from the germline V gene (reference sequence). The CDR3 region has the DNA TGTGCCAGCAGCGGGCCGGGACTAGCGGGCGGAGACACCTACGAGCAGTACTTC. Residues: CASSGPGLAGGDTYEQYF. Supplemented by reference TRBV7-9 and TRBJ2-7, the full variable domain reads DTGVSQNPRHKITKRGQNVTFRCDPISEHNRLYWYRQTLGQGPEFLTYFQNEAQLEKSRLLSDRFSAERPKGSFSTLEIQRTEQGDSAMYLCASSGPGLAGGDTYEQYFGPGTRLTVT.

The chain is built from TRBV7-2 and TRBJ2-5; D is perhaps TRBD1 (5 bases). Per the germline V gene, CDR1 is SGHTA and CDR2 is FQGNSA. This CDR3 has 15 residues. The V and J ends lost 3 bases and 5 bases respectively, with 16 bases between them. CDR3 in amino acids: CASSFGRGTVETQYF. The DNA of the CDR3 is TGTGCCAGCAGCTTCGGAAGGGGCACTGTGGAGACCCAGTACTTC. The full variable domain, with the rest looked up from reference TRBV7-2 and TRBJ2-5, is GAGVSQSPSNKVTEKGKDVELRCDPISGHTALYWYRQSLGQGLEFLIYFQGNSAPDKSGLPSDRFSAERTGGSVSTLTIQRTQQEDSAVYLCASSFGRGTVETQYFGPGTRLLVL.

The chain's CDR3 is CASSFREGRDTQYF. CDR3 nucleotides: TGCGCCAGCAGCTTCCGGGAGGGCCGGGATACGCAGTATTTT. The J gene is TRBJ2-3, the V gene TRBV5-1, with TRBD2 matching over 8 bases. The germline gives CDR1 SGHRS, CDR2 YFSETQ. The CDR3 has 14 amino acids. Unmatched junction bases numbered 5, after V lost 2 bases and J lost 6 bases.

In this sample, this clone turned up a few times. The CDR3: CASQLATTGDEQFF. In nucleotides, the CDR3 is TGTGCCAGCCAATTAGCGACGACAGGGGATGAGCAGTTCTTC. V is TRBV18 and J is TRBJ2-1; TRBD1 aligns across 8 bases. The CDR3 consists of 14 residues. V lost 8 bases to trimming and J lost 8 bases; unmatched junction nucleotides: 11. From germline, CDR1 is KGHSH and CDR2 LQKENI.

The chain recombines TRBV19 with TRBJ2-7; 13 nucleotides match TRBD2. V lost 3 bases to trimming and J lost 4 bases; unmatched junction nucleotides: 6. The CDR3 extends over 16 amino acids. The germline V gene has CDR1 LNHDA and CDR2 SQIVND (reference sequence). The CDR3 here is CASSIGTSGAYYEQYF. The CDR3 DNA follows: TGTGCCAGTAGTATCGGGACTAGCGGGGCCTATTACGAGCAGTACTTC. Combining the CDR3 with reference TRBV19 and TRBJ2-7 gives the whole variable domain DGGITQSPKYLFRKEGQNVTLSCEQNLNHDAMYWYRQDPGQGLRLIYYSQIVNDFQKGDIAEGYSVSREKKESFPLTVTSAQKNPTAFYLCASSIGTSGAYYEQYFGPGTRLTVT.

The chain couples TRBV27 to TRBJ2-1; 7 bases are shared with TRBD2. The CDR3 has 12 amino acids. With V trimmed by 10 bases and J by 8 bases, 8 bases remained unmatched. From germline, CDR1 is MNHEY and CDR2 SMNVEV (reference sequence). The CDR3: CATAGVGDEQFF. The CDR3 DNA follows: TGTGCCACCGCGGGAGTAGGCGATGAGCAGTTCTTC.

CDR3 amino acids: CASSALAGMGTDTQYF. The CDR3 bases are TGTGCCAGCAGTGCATTGGCGGGGATGGGCACAGATACGCAGTATTTT. The J gene is TRBJ2-3, the V gene TRBV6-1, with a weak D call TRBD2 (6 bases). The length of the CDR3 is 16 residues. Germline V lookup: CDR1 MNHNS, CDR2 SASEGT. V shed 4 bases and J shed 1 base, with 15 bases lying between them.

The chain carries TRBV5-6 and TRBJ1-1, with D uncertain. Germline V lookup: CDR1 SGHDT, CDR2 YYEEEE. The germline V and J ends were trimmed by 4 bases and 1 base, with 8 bases remaining between them. CDR3 size: 13 residues. The DNA for the CDR3 is TGTGCCAGCAGCGCTACGGGGAACACTGAAGCTTTCTTT. Translation: CASSATGNTEAFF.

The chain employs TRBV2 and TRBJ2-5; 10 bases are shared with TRBD1. The germline V gene has CDR1 SNHLY and CDR2 FYNNEI. The junction had 8 bases not matched to a gene; V was cut back by 5 bases and J by 5 bases. This CDR3 is 15 amino acids long. CDR3 DNA sequence: TGTGCCAGCAGTCCGACGACAGGGGGCGCGGAGACCCAGTACTTC. This sequence encodes CASSPTTGGAETQYF.

CDR3 sequence: CASSPRTSGATGELFF. In nucleotides, the CDR3 is TGTGCCAGCAGCCCTCGGACTAGCGGAGCCACCGGGGAGCTGTTTTTT. The chain is built from TRBV7-6 and TRBJ2-2; TRBD2 aligns across 10 bases. The germline gives CDR1 SGHVS, CDR2 FNYEAQ. Trimming cost V 5 bases and J 4 bases; bases outside gene matches: 7. The CDR3 sequence is 16 residues long.

The chain employs TRBV6-1 and TRBJ2-7, with D possibly matching TRBD1 (5 bases). V was cut by 10 bases and J by 3 bases, with 16 bases left in between. The CDR3 is made up of 13 amino acids. CDR1 and CDR2 (germline): MNHNS, SASEGT. The CDR3 DNA sequence: TGTGCCATGGGTTCGTGGGGCCTCTACGAGCAGTACTTC. This sequence encodes CAMGSWGLYEQYF.

The chain links TRBV6-5 to TRBJ2-1, with TRBD1 identical over 7 bases. The CDR3 is 16 amino acids. The germline gives CDR1 MNHEY, CDR2 SVGAGI. V trimming: 0 bases; J trimming: 1 base; junction bases outside the gene matches: 3. The CDR3 DNA is TGTGCCAGCAGTTACTCCGGGACAGCATCCTACAATGAGCAGTTCTTC. This encodes CASSYSGTASYNEQFF.

Notes on this clone: This specimen includes other DNA sequences encoding the same CDR3. The rearrangement uses TRBV30 and TRBJ1-1; D unresolved. CDR1 and CDR2 from the germline V gene are GTSNPN and SVGIG (reference sequence). V was shortened by 1 base and J by 0 bases, with 6 bases between the two germline ends. The CDR3 runs 13 residues. The CDR3 region has the DNA TGTGCCTGGAGTGGGCTTATGAACACTGAAGCTTTCTTT. Protein: CAWSGLMNTEAFF. Together with reference TRBV30 and TRBJ1-1, the CDR3 gives the full variable domain: SQTIHQWPATLVQPVGSPLSLECTVEGTSNPNLYWYRQAAGRGLQLLFYSVGIGQISSEVPQNLSASRPQDRQFILSSKKLLLSDSGFYLCAWSGLMNTEAFFGQGTRLTVV.

This chain's CDR3 is CASSRSRGPSYGYTF. CDR3 bases: TGTGCCAGCAGCCGTTCTAGGGGGCCGAGCTATGGCTACACCTTC. This chain uses TRBV11-3 with TRBJ1-2, with 7 bases fitting TRBD1. The CDR3 sequence is 15 residues long. V shed 5 bases, J shed 4 bases, and the junction held 10 bases outside the gene matches. Germline V gene data show CDR1 as SGHNT and CDR2 as YENEEA.

The chain carries TRBV6-6 and TRBJ1-5; D is unclear. The CDR3 has 13 amino acids. Trimming left V 2 bases short and J 4 bases short, with 6 bases between. Germline CDR1 and CDR2: MNHNY and SVGAGI (reference sequence). The DNA of the CDR3 is TGTGCCAGCAGTTACCAGGTTAATCAGCCCCAGCATTTT. This encodes CASSYQVNQPQHF.